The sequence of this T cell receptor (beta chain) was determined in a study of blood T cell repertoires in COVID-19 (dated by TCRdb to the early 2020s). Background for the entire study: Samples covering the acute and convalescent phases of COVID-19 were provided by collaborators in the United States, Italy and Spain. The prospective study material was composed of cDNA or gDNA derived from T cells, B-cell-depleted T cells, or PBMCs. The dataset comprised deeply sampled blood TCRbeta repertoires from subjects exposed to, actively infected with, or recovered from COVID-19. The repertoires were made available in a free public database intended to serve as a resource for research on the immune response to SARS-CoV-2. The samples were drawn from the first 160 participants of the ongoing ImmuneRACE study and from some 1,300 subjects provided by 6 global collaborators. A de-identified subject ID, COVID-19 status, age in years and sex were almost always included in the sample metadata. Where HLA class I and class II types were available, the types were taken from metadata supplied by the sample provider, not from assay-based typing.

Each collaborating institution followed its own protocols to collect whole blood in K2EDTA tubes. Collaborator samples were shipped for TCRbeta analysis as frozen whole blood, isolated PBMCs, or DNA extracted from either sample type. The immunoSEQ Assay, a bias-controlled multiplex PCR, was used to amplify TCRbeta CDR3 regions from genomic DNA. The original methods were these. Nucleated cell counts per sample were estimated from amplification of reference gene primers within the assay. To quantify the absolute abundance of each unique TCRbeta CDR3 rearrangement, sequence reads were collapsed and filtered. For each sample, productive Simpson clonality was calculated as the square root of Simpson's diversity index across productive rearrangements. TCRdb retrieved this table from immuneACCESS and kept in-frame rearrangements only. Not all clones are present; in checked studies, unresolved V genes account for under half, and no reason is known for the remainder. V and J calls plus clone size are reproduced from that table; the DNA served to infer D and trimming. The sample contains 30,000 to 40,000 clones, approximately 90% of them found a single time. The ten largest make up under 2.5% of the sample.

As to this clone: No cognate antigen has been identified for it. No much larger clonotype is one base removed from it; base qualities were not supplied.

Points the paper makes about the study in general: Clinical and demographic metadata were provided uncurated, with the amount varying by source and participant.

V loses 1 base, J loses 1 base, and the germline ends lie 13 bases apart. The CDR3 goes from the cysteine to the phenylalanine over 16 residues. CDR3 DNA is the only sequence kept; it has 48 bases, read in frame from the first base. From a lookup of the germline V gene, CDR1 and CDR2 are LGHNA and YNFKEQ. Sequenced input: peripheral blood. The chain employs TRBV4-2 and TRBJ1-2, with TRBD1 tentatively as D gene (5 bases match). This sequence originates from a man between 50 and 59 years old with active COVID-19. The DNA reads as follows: TGTGCCAGCAGCCAAGGTCGGGGGGGTGGTAACTATGGCTACACCTTC. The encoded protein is CASSQGRGGGNYGYTF.